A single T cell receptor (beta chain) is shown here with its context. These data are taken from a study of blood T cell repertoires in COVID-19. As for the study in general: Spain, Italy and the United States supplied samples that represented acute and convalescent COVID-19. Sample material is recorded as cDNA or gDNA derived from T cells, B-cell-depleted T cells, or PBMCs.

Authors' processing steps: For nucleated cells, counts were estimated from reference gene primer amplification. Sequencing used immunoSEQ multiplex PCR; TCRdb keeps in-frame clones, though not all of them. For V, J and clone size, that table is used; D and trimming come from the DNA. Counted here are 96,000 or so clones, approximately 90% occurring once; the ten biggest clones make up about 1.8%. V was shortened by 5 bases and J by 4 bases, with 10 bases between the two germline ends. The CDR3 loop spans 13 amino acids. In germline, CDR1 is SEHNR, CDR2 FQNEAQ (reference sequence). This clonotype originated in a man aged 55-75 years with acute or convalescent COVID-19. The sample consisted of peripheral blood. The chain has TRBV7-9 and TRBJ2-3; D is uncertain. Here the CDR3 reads CASSRLAADTQYF. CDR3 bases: TGTGCCAGCAGCCGCCTCGCGGCAGATACGCAGTATTTT.